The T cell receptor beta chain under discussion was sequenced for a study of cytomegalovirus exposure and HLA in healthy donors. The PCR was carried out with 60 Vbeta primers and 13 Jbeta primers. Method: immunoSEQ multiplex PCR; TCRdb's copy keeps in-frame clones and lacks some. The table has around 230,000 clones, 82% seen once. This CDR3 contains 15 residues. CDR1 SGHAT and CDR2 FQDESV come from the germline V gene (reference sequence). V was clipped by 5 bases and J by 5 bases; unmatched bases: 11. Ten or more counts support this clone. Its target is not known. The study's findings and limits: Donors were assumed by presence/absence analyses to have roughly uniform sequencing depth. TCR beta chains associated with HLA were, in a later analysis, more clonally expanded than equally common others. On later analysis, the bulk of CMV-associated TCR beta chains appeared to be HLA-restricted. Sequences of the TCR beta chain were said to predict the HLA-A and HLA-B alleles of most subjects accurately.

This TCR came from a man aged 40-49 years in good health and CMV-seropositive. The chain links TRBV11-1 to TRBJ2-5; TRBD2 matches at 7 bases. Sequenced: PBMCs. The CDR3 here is CASSTRMDGGETQYF. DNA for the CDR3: TGTGCCAGCAGCACTCGAATGGACGGGGGGGAGACCCAGTACTTC. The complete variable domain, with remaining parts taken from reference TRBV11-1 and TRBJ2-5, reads EAEVAQSPRYKITEKSQAVAFWCDPISGHATLYWYRQILGQGPELLVQFQDESVVDDSQLPKDRFSAERLKGVDSTLKIQPAELGDSAMYLCASSTRMDGGETQYFGPGTRLLVL.